This T cell receptor (beta chain) was observed in a study of cytomegalovirus exposure and HLA in healthy donors. This PCR relied on a set of 60 Vbeta primers and 13 Jbeta primers. Sequenced by immunoSEQ multiplex PCR; TCRdb stores in-frame clones only, minus some. The sample consists of approximately 150,000 clones, 80% to 90% of them appearing once. CDR1 is LGHNA and CDR2 is YSLEER in the germline V gene. V dropped 1 base and J dropped 5 bases, with 15 bases sitting between them. This CDR3 is built from 17 residues. This sequence was found in a woman younger than 30 in good health and CMV-seropositive. The chain uses TRBV4-3 and TRBJ1-6; no clear D gene. The sequenced sample was PBMCs. CDR3 in DNA: TGCGCCAGCAGCCAAGTTAAGGAGGCCCCTCATAATTCACCCCTCCACTTT. It specifies CASSQVKEAPHNSPLHF.